Following are 30 T cell receptor beta chains from one sample sequenced in a study of blood T cells in healthy people across ages. Together with a sample-barcoded 5' primer, a J-beta primer mix was included in a second PCR lasting roughly 6 to 12 cycles. One entry per CDR3 protein results from TCRdb running MiXCR on the 5' RACE reads. The table lists about 1.6 million distinct CDR3 sequences, roughly 30% of them singletons. Sequenced material: blood. These receptors were obtained from a woman aged 25 to 39 in good health.

The chain is built from TRBV20-1 and TRBJ1-1, with 8 bases aligning to TRBD1. The V gene's germline CDR1 is DFQATT and CDR2 SNEGSKA (reference sequence). The length of the CDR3 is 14 residues. Unmatched junction bases numbered 4, after V lost 0 bases and J lost 4 bases. CDR3 DNA: TGCAGTGCTAGAGACAGCCAGGGGGCCACTGAAGCTTTCTTT. This translates into CSARDSQGATEAFF.

The CDR3 sequence: CASGTGYGNEQFF. Written as DNA, the CDR3 is TGCGCCAGTGGGACAGGCTATGGGAATGAGCAGTTCTTC. This chain uses TRBV10-2 with TRBJ2-1; 8 bases align to TRBD1. CDR1 and CDR2 (germline): WSHSY, SAAADI. There are 13 residues in the CDR3. Germline trimming cut 9 bases from V and 7 bases from J; bases unmatched to any gene: 8.

In this sample, this clonotype turned up a few times. The chain joins TRBV30 to TRBJ1-2; weak D call: TRBD1 (5 bases). Trimming removed 2 bases at V and 8 bases at J, with 15 bases between. Germline lookup yields CDR1 GTSNPN and CDR2 SVGIG (reference sequence). The CDR3 runs to 13 residues. The DNA for the CDR3 is TGTGCCTGGAGTTCTGCAGGGTCGGACGGCTACACCTTC. Amino acid sequence: CAWSSAGSDGYTF.

The chain couples TRBV11-1 to TRBJ2-1, with D unresolved. This CDR3 has 14 amino acids. Germline V gene sequence: CDR1 SGHAT, CDR2 FQDESV (reference sequence). Trimming cost V 4 bases and J 6 bases, with 13 bases left between them. The CDR3 DNA reads TGTGCCAGCAGCTCCGTAGGATTTCTCAATGAGCAGTTCTTC. Its translation is CASSSVGFLNEQFF.

The CDR3, as DNA: TGCAGTGCACCGACTAGCGGGAGAGGGGGAGAGACCCAGTACTTC. It translates to CSAPTSGRGGETQYF. This sequence joins TRBV20-1 and TRBJ2-5; TRBD2 aligns across 12 bases. Germline V gives CDR1 DFQATT, CDR2 SNEGSKA (reference sequence). CDR3 length: 15 amino acids. Trimming removed 6 bases from V and 4 bases from J; junction bases left unmatched: 9.

At least ten counts were recorded for this clonotype. This sequence joins TRBV29-1 and TRBJ2-7; 9 nucleotides agree with TRBD2. The J segment lost 1 base and the V segment lost 4 bases, leaving 2 bases of the junction unmatched. Germline loops: CDR1 SQVTM, CDR2 ANQGSEA. The CDR3 length is 13 residues. The CDR3 bases are TGCAGCGTTGGTAGCGGGAGTTCCTACGAGCAGTACTTC. The encoded protein is CSVGSGSSYEQYF.

V gene TRBV7-9 combines with J gene TRBJ2-3, with TRBD2 matching 7 bases. Germline V gives CDR1 SEHNR, CDR2 FQNEAQ (reference sequence). The CDR3 is 16 amino acids. Losses at the gene ends were 5 bases for V and 7 bases for J; bases not matched to a gene: 15. This chain's CDR3 is CASSPVPGLVGNTQYF. The CDR3 nucleotides read TGTGCCAGCAGCCCCGTTCCAGGACTAGTCGGAAATACGCAGTATTTT.

A note on this clonotype: One junction end disagrees with the germline gene, perhaps due to a read error. V gene TRBV20-1 combines with J gene TRBJ1-2; D gene ambiguous. The germline V gene has CDR1 DFQATT and CDR2 SNEGSKA (reference sequence). The CDR3 is made up of 12 amino acids. In DNA form, the CDR3 reads TGCAGCGCTAGAAACTTGATTTACGGCTACACCTTC. It codes for CSARNLIYGYTF.

On this clonotype: The junction differs from germline at one of its ends, possibly a read error. This chain joins TRBV9 and TRBJ2-7; 9 bases line up with TRBD1. Germline V gives CDR1 SGDLS, CDR2 YYNGEE. The CDR3 extends over 15 amino acids. CDR3 region: CASSGRGTGFNERYF. The CDR3 DNA reads as TGTGCCAGCAGCGGACGAGGGACAGGGTTTAACGAGCGGTACTTC.

This clonotype was recorded many times. The gene calls are TRBV27 and TRBJ2-3; 9 positions agree with TRBD1. From germline, CDR1 is MNHEY and CDR2 SMNVEV (reference sequence). The CDR3 totals 16 residues. J gave up 4 bases and V 3 bases, and 8 bases lay outside the gene matches. CDR3 amino acids: CASSFYRGRIADTQYF. CDR3 in DNA: TGTGCCAGCAGTTTCTACAGGGGGCGTATCGCAGATACGCAGTATTTT.

The gene calls are TRBV12-3 or TRBV12-4 and TRBJ2-1, with 7 bases identical to TRBD2. V dropped 5 bases and J dropped 7; count of bases not matched to a gene: 5. The CDR3 extends over 13 amino acids. CDR3 in amino acids: CASSGLGRNEQFF. DNA for the CDR3: TGTGCCAGCAGTGGACTAGGGCGTAATGAGCAGTTCTTC.

Regarding this clonotype: This may be a read error, as it is one base from a much larger clone. The V and J genes are TRBV7-2 and TRBJ2-3; 7 bases agree with TRBD2. The CDR3 is 12 residues long. Germline V gene data show CDR1 as SGHTA and CDR2 as FQGNSA. The CDR3 DNA is TGTGCCAGCAGCCGACTAGCAGATGCGCAGTATTTT. This codes for CASSRLADAQYF.

The chain is built from TRBV12-1 and TRBJ2-2; the table assigns TRBD1, which was not confirmed against the DNA. TRBV12-1 is recorded as a pseudogene. This CDR3 has 16 amino acids. This CDR3 is CASSDRTFRGHGELFF. The CDR3 DNA sequence: TGTGCCAGCAGTGATAGAACTTTCCGGGGTCACGGGGAGCTGTTTTTT.

This clonotype was seen a few times. For the CDR3, the DNA is TGTGCCAGCACCCGGGGGGCCTCTGGGGCCAACGTCCTGACTTTC. Translating gives CASTRGASGANVLTF. The rearrangement uses TRBV5-4 and TRBJ2-6; perhaps TRBD2 as D (7 bases). The CDR3 totals 15 residues. The ends were cut back, 6 bases at V and 0 bases at J, with 10 bases in the middle. Germline V CDR1 and CDR2: SGHNT, YYREEE (reference sequence).

There are a few counts of this clonotype. This chain uses TRBV6-1 with TRBJ2-3; the D gene is possibly TRBD2 (5 bases). V shed 2 bases and J shed 2 bases, with 17 bases lying between them. CDR1 is MNHNS, CDR2 SASEGT, per germline. This CDR3 is 17 amino acids long. CDR3 sequence (DNA): TGTGCCAGCAGTGAATTCGGAAGTGGGAGCCCCACAGATACGCAGTATTTT. Translated: CASSEFGSGSPTDTQYF.

This chain uses TRBV20-1 with TRBJ2-5; TRBD1 is a possible D gene (6 bases). The end of the DNA aligns better with TRBJ2-7, so the J call may be wrong. The CDR3 spans 12 residues. Germline V gives CDR1 DFQATT, CDR2 SNEGSKA (reference sequence). As DNA, the CDR3 is TGCAGTGCCACCGGCACAGGGAACGAGCAGTACTTC. Protein: CSATGTGNEQYF.

The chain is built from TRBV20-1 and TRBJ1-2; 9 bases agree with TRBD1. This CDR3 has 15 residues. V was pared by 5 bases and J by 8 bases, with 15 bases of the junction left unmatched. Germline CDR1 is DFQATT and CDR2 is SNEGSKA (reference sequence). The CDR3 region has the DNA TGCAGTGCTCAGATGGGGGGTACAGGGGGCGGCGGCTACACCTTC. Its translation is CSAQMGGTGGGGYTF.

The chain combines TRBV28 with TRBJ1-2; possibly TRBD1 for D (5 bases). CDR3 size: 17 residues. Germline-derived CDR1 and CDR2 are MDHEN and SYDVKM. With 2 bases removed from V and 6 bases from J, the gap between germline ends came to 22 bases. The CDR3 DNA follows: TGTGCCAGCAGTTTAGCGGGCTCATGGGGCCGAGAGAATGGCTACACCTTC. Translation: CASSLAGSWGRENGYTF.

In its sample, this clonotype was seen a few times. CDR3: CASSGTGTDYGYTF. The CDR3 bases are TGTGCCAGCAGCGGAACCGGGACGGACTATGGCTACACCTTC. This chain links TRBV5-6 with TRBJ1-2; a possible D gene is TRBD1 (5 bases). The length of the CDR3 is 14 residues. Germline CDR1 SGHDT, CDR2 YYEEEE. Trimming left V 4 bases short and J 3 bases short, with 13 bases between.

This clonotype turned up a few times. V is TRBV30 and J is TRBJ2-6; D remains ambiguous. V lost 4 bases and J 4 bases, leaving 20 bases between the germline ends. Germline V gives CDR1 GTSNPN, CDR2 SVGIG (reference sequence). This CDR3 is 17 amino acids long. This CDR3 reads CAWKNTVSGSGANVLTF. The CDR3 region has the DNA TGTGCCTGGAAGAATACAGTCTCTGGTTCAGGGGCCAACGTCCTGACTTTC.

The gene calls are TRBV5-1 and TRBJ2-1; D gene ambiguous. The V gene lost 1 base and the J gene lost 5 bases, with 16 bases spanning the gap. Germline values: CDR1 SGHRS, CDR2 YFSETQ. The CDR3 spans 16 residues. CDR3 sequence reads: CASSLMPGSIHNEQFF. In nucleotides, the CDR3 is TGCGCCAGCAGCTTGATGCCGGGCTCAATCCACAATGAGCAGTTCTTC.

This rearrangement joins TRBV20-1 to TRBJ2-3, with 14 bases identical to TRBD2. Germline CDR1 reads DFQATT; CDR2 reads SNEGSKA (reference sequence). Trimming took 6 bases from V and 4 from J; bases not matched to a gene: 9. CDR3 length: 16 amino acids. This CDR3 is CSAAPGLAGASDTQYF. The CDR3 DNA reads as TGCAGTGCCGCACCGGGACTAGCGGGGGCCTCAGATACGCAGTATTTT.

This clonotype was counted once. V is TRBV3-1 and J is TRBJ1-2, with TRBD1 matching 11 bases. Germline CDR1 reads LGHDT; CDR2 reads YNNKEL (reference sequence). The CDR3 contains 15 residues. With 3 bases clipped from V and 7 bases from J, the junction kept 7 bases outside the gene matches. The CDR3 sequence: CASSHAGQGAGGYTF. DNA for the CDR3: TGTGCCAGCAGCCATGCTGGACAGGGGGCAGGTGGCTACACCTTC.

In its sample, this clonotype was seen a few times. This chain uses TRBV20-1 with TRBJ1-1; D may be TRBD1 (5 bases). The V gene lost 0 bases and the J gene lost 5 bases, with 13 bases spanning the gap. Per the germline V gene, CDR1 is DFQATT and CDR2 is SNEGSKA (reference sequence). This CDR3 contains 14 residues. CDR3 DNA sequence: TGCAGTGCTAGAGAGGGGTCGGGGGGAACTGAAGCTTTCTTT. This translates into CSAREGSGGTEAFF.

This clonotype was counted a few times. This sequence joins TRBV18 and TRBJ2-1; 10 bases line up with TRBD1. Per the germline V gene, CDR1 is KGHSH and CDR2 is LQKENI. This CDR3 is built from 15 residues. The trim removed 4 bases at V and 3 bases at J, leaving 3 bases unmatched. In DNA, the CDR3 is TGTGCCAGCTCACGGGGACAGGGGATCTACAATGAGCAGTTCTTC. Encoded protein: CASSRGQGIYNEQFF.

This clonotype was observed a few times. V is TRBV14 and J is TRBJ1-4; weak D call: TRBD1 (5 bases). This CDR3 is built from 15 residues. Trimming cost V 1 base and J 4 bases, with 10 bases left between them. The germline V gene has CDR1 SGHDN and CDR2 FVKESK. CDR3 coding DNA: TGTGCCAGCAGCCAAGTCCGGGGCGGTAATGAAAAACTGTTTTTT. This encodes CASSQVRGGNEKLFF.

V usage is TRBV6-2 or TRBV6-3 and J usage is TRBJ1-2, with 8 bases aligning to TRBD1. Trimming removed 2 bases from V and 9 bases from J; junction bases left unmatched: 14. CDR1 and CDR2 (germline): MNHEY, SVGEGT. The CDR3 extends over 16 amino acids. CDR3 sequence reads: CASSYHRTGRDSSYTF. The CDR3 coding sequence is TGTGCCAGCAGTTACCACCGGACAGGGAGGGATTCGAGCTACACCTTC.

This clonotype turned up a few times. This chain connects TRBV4-1 to TRBJ2-3; 7 nucleotides match TRBD1. The germline V gene has CDR1 MGHRA and CDR2 YSYEKL. V shed 2 bases and J 0 bases; nucleotides not matched to a gene: 8. The CDR3 consists of 17 residues. The CDR3 spells CASSQPGQYLSTDTQYF. The CDR3 nucleotides read TGCGCCAGCAGCCAACCGGGACAGTACCTTAGCACAGATACGCAGTATTTT.

The chain is built from TRBV6-5 and TRBJ2-3; D unresolved. Germline loops: CDR1 MNHEY, CDR2 SVGAGI. V shed 6 bases and J shed 6 bases, with 13 bases lying between them. This CDR3 is built from 13 residues. The CDR3 sequence: CASRLKPEDTQYF. The CDR3 DNA follows: TGTGCCAGCAGACTAAAACCAGAGGATACGCAGTATTTT.

V usage is TRBV7-9 and J usage is TRBJ2-1, with D perhaps matching TRBD2 (6 bases). Trimming took off 5 bases at V and 5 bases at J, with 19 bases between the two ends. The CDR3 consists of 16 residues. In germline, CDR1 is SEHNR, CDR2 FQNEAQ (reference sequence). The CDR3, as DNA: TGTGCCAGCAGCCCAGGGACTTACAAAGGGGACAATGAGCAGTTCTTC. The encoded protein is CASSPGTYKGDNEQFF.